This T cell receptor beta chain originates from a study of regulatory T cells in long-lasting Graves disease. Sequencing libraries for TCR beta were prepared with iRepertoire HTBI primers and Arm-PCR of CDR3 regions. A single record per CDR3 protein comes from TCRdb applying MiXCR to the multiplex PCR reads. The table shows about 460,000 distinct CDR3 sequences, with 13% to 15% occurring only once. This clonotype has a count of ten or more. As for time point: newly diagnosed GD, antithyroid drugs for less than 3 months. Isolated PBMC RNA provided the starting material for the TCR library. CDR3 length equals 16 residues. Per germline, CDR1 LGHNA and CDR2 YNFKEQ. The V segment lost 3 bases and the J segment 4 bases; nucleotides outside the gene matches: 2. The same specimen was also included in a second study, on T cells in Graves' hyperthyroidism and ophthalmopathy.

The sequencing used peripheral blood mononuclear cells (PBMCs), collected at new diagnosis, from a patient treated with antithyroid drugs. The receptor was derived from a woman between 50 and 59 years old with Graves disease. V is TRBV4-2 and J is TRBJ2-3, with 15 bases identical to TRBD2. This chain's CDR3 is CASSQGLAGGPDTQYF. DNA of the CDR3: TGTGCCAGCAGCCAGGGACTAGCGGGAGGACCAGATACGCAGTATTTT.